Here is one T cell receptor (beta chain) with its context. The antigen remains unidentified. This CDR3 contains 16 residues. Deletions cut 7 bases from V and 2 bases from J, with 20 bases between. Germline V gene lookup returns CDR1 SGHRS and CDR2 YFSETQ. Sequencing was performed with immunoSEQ multiplex PCR; in TCRdb, only in-frame clones are kept and a portion is missing. The sample has about 2.4 million clones; approximately 92% are singletons. The record originates from a study of shared clonotypes between healthy human individuals. Study findings and constraints: It was only blood that was sampled, and tissue repertoires likely differ.

Researchers partitioned CD4+ cells into CD45RA+ naive and CD45RA-negative memory subsets. The sequenced material came from naive CD4+ T cells sorted from blood. This sample's subset: CD45RA+ positively selected. The rearrangement links TRBV5-1 to TRBJ2-3; perhaps TRBD2 as D (6 bases). This TCR came from a man aged 18 to 30 in good health. The DNA of the CDR3 is TGCGCCAGCCGTCAGGGCCTAGCGTACTCCACAGATACGCAGTATTTT. Its translation: CASRQGLAYSTDTQYF.